The entry below gives a single T cell receptor (beta chain) sequence along with its context. Its antigen is not known. Per germline, CDR1 MRHNA and CDR2 SNTAGT. CDR3 length: 15 residues. V shed 9 bases and J 0 bases; nucleotides not matched to a gene: 9. This specimen comes from a study of long-term antiretroviral therapy in people with HIV. The immunoSEQ assay was v3.0, run at survey level. Sequencing was performed with immunoSEQ multiplex PCR; in TCRdb, only in-frame clones are kept and a portion is missing. The repertoire holds approximately 35,000 clones, nearly 95% seen once, with around 3.8% in the top ten. Points from the study as a whole: The study found narrower CDR3 length ranges in HIV repertoires than in controls.

Treatment for all HIV-infected participants took place in the United States. Specimens retained about 0.85-11 million cryopreserved PBMC preceding DNA extraction. The material sequenced was unsorted PBMCs, taken more than 5 years after starting antiretroviral therapy. The source is a woman between 50 and 59 years old with HIV. The rearrangement uses TRBV6-4 and TRBJ2-7; 9 nucleotides align to TRBD1. CDR3 DNA: TGTGCCAGGCCAACCGGGACAGGGAGCTCCTACGAGCAGTACTTC. This translates into CARPTGTGSSYEQYF.